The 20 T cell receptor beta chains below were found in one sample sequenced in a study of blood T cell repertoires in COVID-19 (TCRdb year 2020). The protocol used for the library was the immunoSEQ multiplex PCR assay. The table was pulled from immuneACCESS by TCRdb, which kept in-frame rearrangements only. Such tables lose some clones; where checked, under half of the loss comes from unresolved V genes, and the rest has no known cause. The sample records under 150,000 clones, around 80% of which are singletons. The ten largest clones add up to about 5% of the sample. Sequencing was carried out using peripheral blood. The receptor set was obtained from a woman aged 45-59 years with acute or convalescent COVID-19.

This CDR3 is CASSSQGMNTEAFF. The CDR3 coding sequence is TGTGCCAGCTCTTCACAGGGGATGAACACTGAAGCTTTCTTT. The chain uses TRBV18 and TRBJ1-1; 7 bases align to TRBD1. V lost 6 bases, J lost 0 bases, and 4 bases stayed unmatched. The CDR3 spans 14 residues. The germline gives CDR1 KGHSH, CDR2 LQKENI.

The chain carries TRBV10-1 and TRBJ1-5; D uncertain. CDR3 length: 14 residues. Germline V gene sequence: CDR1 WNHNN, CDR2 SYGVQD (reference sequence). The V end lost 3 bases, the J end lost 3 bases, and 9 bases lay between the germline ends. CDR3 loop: CASSEGGHNQPQHF. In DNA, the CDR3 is TGCGCCAGCAGTGAAGGAGGTCACAATCAGCCCCAGCATTTT.

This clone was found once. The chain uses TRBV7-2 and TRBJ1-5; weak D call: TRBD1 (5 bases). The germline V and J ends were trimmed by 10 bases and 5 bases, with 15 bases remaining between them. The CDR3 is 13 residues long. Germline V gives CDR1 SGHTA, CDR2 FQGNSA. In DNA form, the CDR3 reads TGTGCCATCCGGGGGGGACCTGATCAGCCCCAGCATTTT. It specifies CAIRGGPDQPQHF.

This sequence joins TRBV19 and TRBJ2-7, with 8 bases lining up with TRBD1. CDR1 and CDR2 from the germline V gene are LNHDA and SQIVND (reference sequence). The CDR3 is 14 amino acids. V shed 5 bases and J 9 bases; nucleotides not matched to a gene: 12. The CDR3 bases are TGTGCCAGTAGTCACCGGGACAGGAGTCGTGGGCAGTACTTC. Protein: CASSHRDRSRGQYF.

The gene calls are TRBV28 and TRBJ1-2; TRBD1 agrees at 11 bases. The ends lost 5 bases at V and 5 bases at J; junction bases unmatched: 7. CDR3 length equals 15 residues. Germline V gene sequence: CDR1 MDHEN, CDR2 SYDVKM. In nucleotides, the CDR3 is TGTGCCAGCAGTCAACCGGGACAGGGGGATTATGGCTACACCTTC. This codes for CASSQPGQGDYGYTF.

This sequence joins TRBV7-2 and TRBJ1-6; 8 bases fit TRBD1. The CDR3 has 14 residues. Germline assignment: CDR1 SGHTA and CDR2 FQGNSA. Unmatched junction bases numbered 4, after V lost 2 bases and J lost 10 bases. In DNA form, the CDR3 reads TGTGCCAGCAGCTTACAGGGGGCTTGGTCACCCCTCCACTTT. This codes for CASSLQGAWSPLHF.

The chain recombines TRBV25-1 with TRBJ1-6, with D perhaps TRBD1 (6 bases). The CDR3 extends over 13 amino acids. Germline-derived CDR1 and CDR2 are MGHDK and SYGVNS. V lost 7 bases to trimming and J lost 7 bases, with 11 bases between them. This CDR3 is CASTRDTNSPLHF. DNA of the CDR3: TGTGCCAGCACCCGGGACACCAATTCACCCCTCCACTTT.

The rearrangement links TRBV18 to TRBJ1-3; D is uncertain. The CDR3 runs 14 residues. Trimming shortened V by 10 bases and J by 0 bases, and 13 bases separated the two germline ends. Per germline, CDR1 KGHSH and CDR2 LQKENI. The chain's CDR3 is CATFQEVSGNTIYF. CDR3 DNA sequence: TGTGCCACTTTCCAGGAGGTCTCTGGAAACACCATATATTTT.

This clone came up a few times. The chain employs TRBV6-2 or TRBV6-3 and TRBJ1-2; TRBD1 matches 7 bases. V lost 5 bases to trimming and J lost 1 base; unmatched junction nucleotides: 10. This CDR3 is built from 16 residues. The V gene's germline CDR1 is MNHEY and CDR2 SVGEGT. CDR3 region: CASSRPGQNLNYGYTF. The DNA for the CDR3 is TGTGCCAGCAGTCGACCGGGACAGAATCTTAACTATGGCTACACCTTC.

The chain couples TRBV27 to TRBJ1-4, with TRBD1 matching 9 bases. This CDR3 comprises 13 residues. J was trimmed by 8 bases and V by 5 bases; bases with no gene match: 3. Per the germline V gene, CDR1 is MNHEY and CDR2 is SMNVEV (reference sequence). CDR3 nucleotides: TGTGCCAGCAGTCCCGGGACAGGGGAAAAACTGTTTTTT. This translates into CASSPGTGEKLFF.

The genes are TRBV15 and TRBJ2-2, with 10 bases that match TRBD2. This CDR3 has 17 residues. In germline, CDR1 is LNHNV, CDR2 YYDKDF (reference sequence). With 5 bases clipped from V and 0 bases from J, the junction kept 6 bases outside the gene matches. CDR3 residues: CATSSPTSGANTGELFF. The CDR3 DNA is TGTGCCACCAGCTCTCCTACTAGCGGGGCGAACACCGGGGAGCTGTTTTTT. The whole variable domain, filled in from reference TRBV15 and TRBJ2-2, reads DAMVIQNPRYQVTQFGKPVTLSCSQTLNHNVMYWYQQKSSQAPKLLFHYYDKDFNNEADTPDNFQSRRPNTSFCFLDIRSPGLGDTAMYLCATSSPTSGANTGELFFGEGSRLTVL.

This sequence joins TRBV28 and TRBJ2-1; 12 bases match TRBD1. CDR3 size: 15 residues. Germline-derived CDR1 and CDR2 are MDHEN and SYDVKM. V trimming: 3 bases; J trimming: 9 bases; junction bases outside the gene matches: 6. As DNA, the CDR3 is TGTGCCAGCAGTTTGAGGGACAGGGGGCATGGTGAGCAGTTCTTC. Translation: CASSLRDRGHGEQFF.

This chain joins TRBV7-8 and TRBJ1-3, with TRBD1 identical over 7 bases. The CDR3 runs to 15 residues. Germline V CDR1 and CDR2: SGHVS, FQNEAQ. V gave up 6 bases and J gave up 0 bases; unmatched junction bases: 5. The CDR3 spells CASSRDSTSGNTIYF. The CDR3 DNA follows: TGTGCCAGCAGTCGGGACAGCACCTCTGGAAACACCATATATTTT. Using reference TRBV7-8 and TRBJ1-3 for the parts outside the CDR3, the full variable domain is GAGVSQSPRYKVAKRGQDVALRCDPISGHVSLFWYQQALGQGPEFLTYFQNEAQLDKSGLPSDRFFAERPEGSVSTLKIQRTQQEDSAVYLCASSRDSTSGNTIYFGEGSWLTVV.

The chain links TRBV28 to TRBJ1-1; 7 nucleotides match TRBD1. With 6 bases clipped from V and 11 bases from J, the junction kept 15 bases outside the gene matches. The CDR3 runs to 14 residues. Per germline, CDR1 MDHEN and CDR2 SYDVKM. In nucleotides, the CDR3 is TGTGCCAGCAGACCGACGAAGACAGGGAGAGGGGCTTTCTTT. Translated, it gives CASRPTKTGRGAFF. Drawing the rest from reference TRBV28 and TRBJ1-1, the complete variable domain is DVKVTQSSRYLVKRTGEKVFLECVQDMDHENMFWYRQDPGLGLRLIYFSYDVKMKEKGDIPEGYSVSREKKERFSLILESASTNQTSMYLCASRPTKTGRGAFFGQGTRLTVV.

CDR3 bases: TGTGCCAGCAGCCTCCTACAGGGGAGGCGGGAGACCCAGTACTTC. Protein: CASSLLQGRRETQYF. This chain joins TRBV7-9 and TRBJ2-5, with D perhaps matching TRBD1 (7 bases). Germline V lookup: CDR1 SEHNR, CDR2 FQNEAQ (reference sequence). The V end lost 5 bases, the J end lost 5 bases, and 18 bases lay between the germline ends. The CDR3 totals 15 residues.

The CDR3 bases are TGTGCCACCAGTGAACATCCTCAAAGTGGTGAGCAGTTCTTC. Translation gives CATSEHPQSGEQFF. V is TRBV24-1 and J is TRBJ2-1, with no clear D. There are 14 residues in the CDR3. Germline V CDR1 and CDR2: KGHDR, SFDVKD. V lost 4 bases to trimming and J lost 9 bases, with 15 bases between them.

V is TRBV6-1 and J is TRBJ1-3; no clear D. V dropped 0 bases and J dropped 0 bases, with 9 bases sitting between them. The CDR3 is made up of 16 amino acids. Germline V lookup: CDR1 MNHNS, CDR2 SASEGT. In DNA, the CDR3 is TGTGCCAGCAGTGAAGCTTCGTCCGGCTCTGGAAACACCATATATTTT. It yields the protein CASSEASSGSGNTIYF.

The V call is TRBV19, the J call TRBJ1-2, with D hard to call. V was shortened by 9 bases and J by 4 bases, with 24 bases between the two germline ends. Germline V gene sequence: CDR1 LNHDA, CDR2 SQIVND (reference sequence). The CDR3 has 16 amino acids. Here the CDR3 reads CASSGVTSPGGYGYTF. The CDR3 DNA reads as TGTGCCAGCAGCGGTGTTACGAGTCCAGGTGGCTATGGCTACACCTTC.

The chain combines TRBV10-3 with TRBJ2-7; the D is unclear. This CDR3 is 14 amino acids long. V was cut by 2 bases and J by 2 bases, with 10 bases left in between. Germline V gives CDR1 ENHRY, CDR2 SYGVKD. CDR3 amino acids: CAISESTGAYEQYF. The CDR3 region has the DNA TGTGCCATCAGTGAGAGTACCGGAGCCTACGAGCAGTACTTC.

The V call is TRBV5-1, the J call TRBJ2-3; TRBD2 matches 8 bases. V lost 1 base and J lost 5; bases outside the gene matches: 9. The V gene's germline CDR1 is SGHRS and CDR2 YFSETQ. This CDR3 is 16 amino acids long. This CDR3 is CASSLSTRGGEDTQYF. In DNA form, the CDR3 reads TGCGCCAGCAGCTTGAGTACTCGGGGGGGCGAAGATACGCAGTATTTT. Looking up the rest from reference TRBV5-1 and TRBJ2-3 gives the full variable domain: KAGVTQTPRYLIKTRGQQVTLSCSPISGHRSVSWYQQTPGQGLQFLFEYFSETQRNKGNFPGRFSGRQFSNSRSEMNVSTLELGDSALYLCASSLSTRGGEDTQYFGPGTRLTVL.